This T cell receptor (beta chain) was profiled in a study of lymphopenia after photon versus proton radiotherapy (dated by TCRdb to about 2019). At the level of the whole study: Photon and proton radiation therapy were compared by the study for their immunological effects in patients with gastrointestinal tumors who developed high-grade lymphopenia. The study was designed to characterize how the impact on the immune system differs between the two radiation modalities. The 15 to 20 patients in the cohort had gastrointestinal tumors, were treated with either photon or proton therapy, and subsequently developed lymphopenia.

CDR1 and CDR2 (SNHLY, FYNNEI) derive from the germline V gene. V is reduced by 5 bases and J by 6 bases, leaving a spacing of 17 bases between them. Measured from the cysteine to the phenylalanine, the CDR3 is 14 residues long. Only the CDR3 region is kept as DNA, spanning 42 bases read in frame from base 1. Libraries came from the immunoSEQ multiplex PCR assay. Alongside multiparametric flow cytometry, deep sequencing of rearranged TCR beta loci was used to profile the T cell repertoires. TCRdb mirrors the immuneACCESS table, restricted to in-frame sequences. Some clones are absent from its copies; in checked studies, under half trace to an unresolved V gene, and the reason for the others is unknown. In this sample the table shows tens of thousands of clones, approximately 95% of which occur a single time. The top ten hold roughly 0.71% of the sample. General findings and caveats noted by the study authors: Relative stability during treatment was observed in proton-treated patients, whereas loss of naive T cells and TCR diversity and gain of effector/memory populations were observed in photon-treated patients. The survival association was examined only in patients who died, and the authors described better survival with proton therapy as a possibility, not as a demonstrated result. Across the cohort, among patients who died, a greater drop in TCR diversity after the nadir was inversely correlated with overall survival time. After the lymphocyte count nadir, photon-treated repertoires showed oligoclonal expansion, especially of CD8+ Temra cells, which drove the drop in diversity.

For this clone: It has no known antigen specificity. Per-nucleotide qualities are absent, and no much larger clonotype sits a single base away.

The clonotype was recovered from a woman aged 50 to 60 with cholangiocarcinoma. The chain is encoded by TRBV2 joined to TRBJ2-7; the D segment could be TRBD1, given 6 matching bases. Sample: peripheral blood, taken from a patient treated with photon-based radiotherapy. The DNA sequence follows: TGTGCCAGCAGTCCTCAGGGGAACCCTCCCGAGCAGTACTTC. Its coded protein is CASSPQGNPPEQYF. The CDR3 plus the reference TRBV2 and TRBJ2-7 genes for the other parts give the full variable domain: EPEVTQTPSHQVTQMGQEVILRCVPISNHLYFYWYRQILGQKVEFLVSFYNNEISEKSEIFDDQFSVERPDGSNFTLKIRSTKLEDSAMYFCASSPQGNPPEQYFGPGTRLTVT.